This TCR beta chain appears in the sequencing data of a study of early T cells in non-severe SARS-CoV-2 infection. Study-level information: Sequencing of unsorted whole blood was done on bulk RNA, leaving chains unpaired.

The TCR library protocol attached unique molecular identifiers to the individual cDNA molecules. MiXCR, applied by TCRdb to the 5' RACE reads, yields one record per CDR3 protein. Found here are tens of thousands of distinct CDR3 sequences, 6% to 6.5% of them singletons; the top ten hold over 10%. V gave up 0 bases and J gave up 6 bases, with 15 bases separating them. Germline-derived CDR1 and CDR2 are DFQATT and SNEGSKA (reference sequence). This CDR3 comprises 14 residues. Note on this clonotype: The missing conserved phenylalanine or tryptophan at the end of this CDR3 makes a read error likely.

V gene TRBV20-1 combines with J gene TRBJ2-7; tentatively, D is TRBD1 or TRBD2 (5 bases each). Sequenced: whole blood. This sequence was found in an adult who was a healthcare worker with PCR-confirmed SARS-CoV-2 infection or an uninfected control (not recorded which). The CDR3, as DNA: TGCAGTGCTAGAGAGGGACCGATCTTAGGCGAGCAGTACATC. Amino acids: CSAREGPILGEQYI.